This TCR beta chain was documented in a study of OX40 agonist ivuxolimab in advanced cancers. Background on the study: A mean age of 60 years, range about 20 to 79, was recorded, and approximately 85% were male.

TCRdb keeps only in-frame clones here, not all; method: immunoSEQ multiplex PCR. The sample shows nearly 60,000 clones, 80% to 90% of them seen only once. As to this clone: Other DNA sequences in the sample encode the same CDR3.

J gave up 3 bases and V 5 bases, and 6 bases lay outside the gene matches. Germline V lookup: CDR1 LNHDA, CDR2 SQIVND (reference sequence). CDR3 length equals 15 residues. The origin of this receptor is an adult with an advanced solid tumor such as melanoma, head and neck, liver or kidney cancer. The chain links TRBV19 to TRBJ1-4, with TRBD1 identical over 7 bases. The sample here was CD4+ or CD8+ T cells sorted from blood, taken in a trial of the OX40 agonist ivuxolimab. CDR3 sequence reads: CASSPQTGPNEKLFF. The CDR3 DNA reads TGTGCCAGTAGTCCGCAGACAGGGCCTAATGAAAAACTGTTTTTT.